This T cell receptor beta chain was observed in a study of CD8+ T cells in alopecia areata. Isolated RNA was reverse transcribed into cDNA used as the sequencing template. The data were produced by immunoSEQ multiplex PCR, yet TCRdb's version contains in-frame clones alone and is incomplete. The sample consists of roughly 250,000 clones, around two thirds of them appearing once. This clone was seen only once. The CDR3 totals 12 residues. Germline values: CDR1 SGHRS, CDR2 YFSETQ. Deletions cut 4 bases from V and 7 bases from J, with 8 bases between. Samples from alopecia areata patients were lesional scalp punch biopsies and peripheral blood.

The genes are TRBV5-1 and TRBJ2-2; D gene unclear. The sequence was collected from a human donor with alopecia areata. The sample here was CD4+ T cells sorted from blood, taken at week 0. The CDR3 coding sequence is TGCGCCAGCAGCCGGACGGGCGGGGAGCTGTTTTTT. It codes for CASSRTGGELFF.